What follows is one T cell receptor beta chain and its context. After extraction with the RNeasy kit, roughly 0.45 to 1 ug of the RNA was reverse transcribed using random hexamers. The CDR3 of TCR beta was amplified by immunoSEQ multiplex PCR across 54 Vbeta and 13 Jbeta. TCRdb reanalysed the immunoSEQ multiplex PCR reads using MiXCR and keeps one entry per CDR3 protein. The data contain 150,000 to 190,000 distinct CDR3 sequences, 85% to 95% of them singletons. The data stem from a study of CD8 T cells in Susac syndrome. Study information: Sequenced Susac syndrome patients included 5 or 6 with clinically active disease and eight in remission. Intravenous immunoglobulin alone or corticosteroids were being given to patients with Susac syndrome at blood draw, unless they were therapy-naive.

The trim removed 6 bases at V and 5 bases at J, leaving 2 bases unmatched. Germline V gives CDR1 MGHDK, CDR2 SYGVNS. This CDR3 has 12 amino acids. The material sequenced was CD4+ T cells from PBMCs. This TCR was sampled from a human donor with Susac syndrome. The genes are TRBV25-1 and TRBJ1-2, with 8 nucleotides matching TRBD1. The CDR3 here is CASRGQVYGYTF. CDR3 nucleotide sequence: TGTGCCAGCAGGGGACAGGTTTATGGCTACACCTTC.